This T cell receptor beta chain was recorded in a study of T cells in Graves' hyperthyroidism and ophthalmopathy (dated by TCRdb to the late 2010s). As for the study more broadly: Peripheral blood was sampled at the time of initial diagnosis, prior to any treatment. After blood sampling, hyperthyroidism patients were treated with methimazole at a starting dose of 30 mg daily, and ophthalmopathy patients were treated with high-dose intravenous methylprednisolone. To identify TCR V-J signatures that set the groups apart, the researchers used a discovery cohort of 95 to 100 patients, made up of about 44 with Graves' ophthalmopathy and approximately 57 with stable Graves' hyperthyroidism. In roughly six Graves' hyperthyroidism patients, the study also compared T-cell repertoires from thyroid tissue with T-cell repertoires from blood. The paper describes TCR Vbeta CDR3 sequencing of about 140 peripheral blood samples, made up of 43 ophthalmopathy patients, 70 to 75 hyperthyroidism patients and 17 progressor patients. Prospective prediction of ophthalmopathy was tested in an independent validation cohort of fewer than 20 hyperthyroidism patients and 15 to 17 patients who later progressed to ophthalmopathy. The 100 discovery patients were randomly divided into training and test sets at a 7:3 ratio.

This clonotype came up many times. Its target antigen remains unknown. There are no base qualities to consult, and no much larger clone falls within one base. What the research found in general, with its limitations: No statistical method was used to fix the sample size in advance, and group allocation was not hidden from the investigators. A 13 V-J signature model separated ophthalmopathy from stable hyperthyroidism, with 87.88% sensitivity and about 81% specificity in cross-validation and 80%/75% in testing. Most expanded thyroid clonotypes (frequency above 0.001) were also detected in blood, suggesting blood repertoires may reflect thyroid immune responses. During validation, the model predicted progression to ophthalmopathy a median of about 5.9 months ahead of onset, with approximately 71% sensitivity and about 72% specificity.

Hyperthyroidism patients were newly diagnosed, had a disease duration of under 2 months, and were aged 18 to 65 years. Any patient with an uncontrolled infection, another autoimmune disease, pregnancy or lactation was excluded. Diagnoses were established on the basis of clinical symptoms, serum thyroxine and TRAb, thyroid ultrasound, and orbital computed tomography. Blood from progressor patients was collected at the time of first diagnosis with hyperthyroidism, before any ophthalmopathy symptoms had appeared. PBMCs were separated from about 10 ml of fresh peripheral blood using Ficoll-Paque density gradient centrifugation. Progressor patients were initially diagnosed with Graves' hyperthyroidism and developed ophthalmopathy during follow-up. Total RNA was extracted with Trizol reagent, and quality was checked on an Agilent 2100 Bioanalyzer. Including the terminal cysteine and phenylalanine, the CDR3 comprises 13 residues. The DNA shown is the 39-base CDR3, in frame from base 1. The germline V end is reduced by 4 bases and the J end by 4 bases; junction bases left unmatched: 3. Reading the germline V gene (reference sequence) gives CDR1 MNHEY and CDR2 SMNVEV.

The TCR beta CDR3 regions were amplified from the RNA transcripts. The first round of RT-PCR for the TCR CDR3 was performed with the HTBI primer set and the Qiagen OneStep RT-PCR kit. A second multiplex PCR round built the libraries, followed by size selection and purification. Libraries were sequenced paired-end with 100 bp reads on an Illumina HiSeq2000. Regarding the original processing steps: Raw data were processed with SOAPnuke, discarding reads with adapters, uncalled bases, mean Phred below 15, or no exact constant-primer or identifier match. COPE v1.2.5 was used to merge high-quality paired reads, and clonotypes were defined as unique nucleotide sequences. Clonotypes were aligned to IMGT TRBV, TRBD and TRBJ reference segments using MiTCR v1.1. Only V-J combinations with frequency above 0.0001, covering 99.2% of repertoires, were analysed. The TCS score was defined as the ratio of F50 (clonal expansion) to E x V (chaos), calculated using BLOSUM62-based TCRdist between CDR3 peptides within each V-J. Welch's t-statistics and random forest reduced some 510 V-J features to 10 to 15, which were used in a naive Bayes classifier (R e1071). TCRdb cleaned the public reads at Q25 with fastp, built clones with MiXCR and kept in-frame beta chains. Rows are unified per CDR3 protein, each entry keeping the most common DNA and genes. TCRdb, not the authors, supplied the V and J calls. The sample table holds around 300,000 distinct CDR3 sequences, of which 25% to 30% were seen once. The ten largest make up approximately 30% of the sample.

Sequencing was done on a sample of blood. The clonotype was recovered from a man aged 40-50 years with Graves' hyperthyroidism that later progressed to Graves' ophthalmopathy. The chain is assembled from TRBV27 and TRBJ1-2; 7 junctional bases match TRBD1. The DNA is as follows: TGTGCCAGCAGTTCCAACAGGGGCTATGGCTACACCTTC. Its product reads: CASSSNRGYGYTF.